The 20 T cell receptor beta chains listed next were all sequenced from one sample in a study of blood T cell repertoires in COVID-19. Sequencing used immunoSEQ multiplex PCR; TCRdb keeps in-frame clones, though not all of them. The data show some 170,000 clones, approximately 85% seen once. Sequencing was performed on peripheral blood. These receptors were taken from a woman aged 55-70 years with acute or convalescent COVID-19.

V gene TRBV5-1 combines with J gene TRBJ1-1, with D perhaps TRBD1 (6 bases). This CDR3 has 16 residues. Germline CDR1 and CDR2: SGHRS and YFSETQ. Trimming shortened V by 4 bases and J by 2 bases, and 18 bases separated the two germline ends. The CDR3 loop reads CASSPPRGAGNTEAFF. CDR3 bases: TGCGCCAGCAGCCCCCCTCGGGGGGCAGGAAACACTGAAGCTTTCTTT. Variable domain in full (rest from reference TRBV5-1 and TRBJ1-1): KAGVTQTPRYLIKTRGQQVTLSCSPISGHRSVSWYQQTPGQGLQFLFEYFSETQRNKGNFPGRFSGRQFSNSRSEMNVSTLELGDSALYLCASSPPRGAGNTEAFFGQGTRLTVV.

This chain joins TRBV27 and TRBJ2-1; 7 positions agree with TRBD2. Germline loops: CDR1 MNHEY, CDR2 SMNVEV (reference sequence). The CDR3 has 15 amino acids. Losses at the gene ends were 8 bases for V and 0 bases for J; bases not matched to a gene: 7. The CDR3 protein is CASRLAGRSYNEQFF. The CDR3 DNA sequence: TGTGCCAGCCGGTTAGCGGGCCGCTCCTACAATGAGCAGTTCTTC.

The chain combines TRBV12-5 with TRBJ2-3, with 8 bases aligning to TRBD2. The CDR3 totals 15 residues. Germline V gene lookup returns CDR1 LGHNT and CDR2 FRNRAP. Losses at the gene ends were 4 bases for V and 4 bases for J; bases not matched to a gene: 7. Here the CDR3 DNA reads TGTGCTAGTGGTTCCACCGGGGGACTAGCAGATACGCAGTATTTT. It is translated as CASGSTGGLADTQYF.

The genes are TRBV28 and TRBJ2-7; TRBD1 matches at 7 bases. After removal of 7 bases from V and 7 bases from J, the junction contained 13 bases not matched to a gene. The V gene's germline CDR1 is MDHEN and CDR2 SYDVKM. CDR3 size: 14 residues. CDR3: CASTLQGGVREQYF. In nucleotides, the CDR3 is TGTGCCAGCACCCTCCAAGGGGGCGTGAGGGAGCAGTACTTC. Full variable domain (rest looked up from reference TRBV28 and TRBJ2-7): DVKVTQSSRYLVKRTGEKVFLECVQDMDHENMFWYRQDPGLGLRLIYFSYDVKMKEKGDIPEGYSVSREKKERFSLILESASTNQTSMYLCASTLQGGVREQYFGPGTRLTVT.

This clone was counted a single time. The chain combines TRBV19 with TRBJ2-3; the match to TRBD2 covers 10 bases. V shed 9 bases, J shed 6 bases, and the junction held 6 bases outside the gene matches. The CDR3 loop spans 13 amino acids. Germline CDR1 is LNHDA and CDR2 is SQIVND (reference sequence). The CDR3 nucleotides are TGTGCCAGCGGAGCGGGAGGGCCTGATACGCAGTATTTT. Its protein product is CASGAGGPDTQYF.

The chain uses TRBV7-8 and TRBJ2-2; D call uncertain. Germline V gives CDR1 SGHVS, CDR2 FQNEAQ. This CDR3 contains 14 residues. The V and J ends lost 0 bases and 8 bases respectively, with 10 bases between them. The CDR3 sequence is CASSLALVYGELFF. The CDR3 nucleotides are TGTGCCAGCAGCTTAGCGCTAGTCTATGGGGAGCTGTTTTTT.

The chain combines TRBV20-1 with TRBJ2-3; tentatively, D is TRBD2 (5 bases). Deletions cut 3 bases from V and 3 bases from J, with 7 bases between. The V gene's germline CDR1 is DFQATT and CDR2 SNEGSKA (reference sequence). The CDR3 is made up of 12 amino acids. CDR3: CSASIATDTQYF. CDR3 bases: TGCAGTGCTAGTATAGCGACAGATACGCAGTATTTT.

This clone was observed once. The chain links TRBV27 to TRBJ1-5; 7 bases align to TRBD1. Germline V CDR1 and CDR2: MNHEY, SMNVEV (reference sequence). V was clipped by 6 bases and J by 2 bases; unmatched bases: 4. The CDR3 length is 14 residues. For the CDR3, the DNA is TGTGCCAGCAGGGTAACAGGGGGCAATCAGCCCCAGCATTTT. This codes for CASRVTGGNQPQHF.

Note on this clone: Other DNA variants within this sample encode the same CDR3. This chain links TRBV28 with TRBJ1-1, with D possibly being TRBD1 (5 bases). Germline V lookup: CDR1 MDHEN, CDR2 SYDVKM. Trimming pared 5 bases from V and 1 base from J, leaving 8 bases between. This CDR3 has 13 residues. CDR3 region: CASSLGQNTEAFF. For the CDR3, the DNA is TGTGCCAGCAGTCTGGGGCAGAACACTGAAGCTTTCTTT.

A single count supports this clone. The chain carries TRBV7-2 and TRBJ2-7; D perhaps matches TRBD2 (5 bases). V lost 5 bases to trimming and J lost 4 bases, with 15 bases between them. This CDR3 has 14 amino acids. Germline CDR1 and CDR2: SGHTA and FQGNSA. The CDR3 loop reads CASSPLVSGYEQYF. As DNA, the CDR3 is TGTGCCAGCAGCCCCCTCGTGAGCGGTTACGAGCAGTACTTC.

CDR3 residues: CASRPFGTEAFF. The CDR3 region has the DNA TGTGCCAGCAGGCCTTTCGGCACTGAAGCTTTCTTT. V usage is TRBV6-6 and J usage is TRBJ1-1; unclear D gene. CDR1 MNHNY and CDR2 SVGAGI come from the germline V gene (reference sequence). The CDR3 has 12 amino acids. V was cut by 6 bases and J by 4 bases, with 9 bases left in between.

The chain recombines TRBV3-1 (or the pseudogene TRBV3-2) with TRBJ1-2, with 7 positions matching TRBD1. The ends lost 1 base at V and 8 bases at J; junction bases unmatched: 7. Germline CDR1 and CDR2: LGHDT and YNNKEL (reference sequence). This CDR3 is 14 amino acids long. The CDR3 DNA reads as TGTGCCAGCAGCCAAGGGGGGACAGAGTTCGGCTACACCTTC. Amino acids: CASSQGGTEFGYTF.

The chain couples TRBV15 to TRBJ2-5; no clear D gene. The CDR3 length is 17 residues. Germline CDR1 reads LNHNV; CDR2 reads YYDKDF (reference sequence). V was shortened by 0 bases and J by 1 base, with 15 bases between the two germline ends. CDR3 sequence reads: CATSREPTLWAQETQYF. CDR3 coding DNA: TGTGCCACCAGCAGAGAGCCTACGCTCTGGGCCCAAGAGACCCAGTACTTC.

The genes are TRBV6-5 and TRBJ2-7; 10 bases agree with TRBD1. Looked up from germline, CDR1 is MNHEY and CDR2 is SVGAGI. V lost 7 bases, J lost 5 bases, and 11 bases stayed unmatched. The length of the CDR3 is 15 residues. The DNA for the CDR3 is TGTGCCAGCACCCGACGACAGGGGGCGCGGAACGAGCAGTACTTC. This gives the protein CASTRRQGARNEQYF.

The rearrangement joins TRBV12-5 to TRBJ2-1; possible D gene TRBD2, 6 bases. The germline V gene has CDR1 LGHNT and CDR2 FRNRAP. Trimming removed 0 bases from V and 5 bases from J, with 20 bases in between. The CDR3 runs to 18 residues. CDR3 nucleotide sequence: TGTGCTAGTGGTTTGGTCATGGGACTCCTGAGCTCGGACAATGAGCAGTTCTTC. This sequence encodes CASGLVMGLLSSDNEQFF. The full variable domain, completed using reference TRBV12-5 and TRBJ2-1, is DARVTQTPRHKVTEMGQEVTMRCQPILGHNTVFWYRQTMMQGLELLAYFRNRAPLDDSGMPKDRFSAEMPDATLATLKIQPSEPRDSAVYFCASGLVMGLLSSDNEQFFGPGTRLTVL.

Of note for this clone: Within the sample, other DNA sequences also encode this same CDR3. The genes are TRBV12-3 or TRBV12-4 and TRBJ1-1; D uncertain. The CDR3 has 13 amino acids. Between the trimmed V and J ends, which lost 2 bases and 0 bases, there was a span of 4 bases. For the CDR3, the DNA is TGTGCCAGCAGTTTACAAATGAACACTGAAGCTTTCTTT. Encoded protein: CASSLQMNTEAFF.

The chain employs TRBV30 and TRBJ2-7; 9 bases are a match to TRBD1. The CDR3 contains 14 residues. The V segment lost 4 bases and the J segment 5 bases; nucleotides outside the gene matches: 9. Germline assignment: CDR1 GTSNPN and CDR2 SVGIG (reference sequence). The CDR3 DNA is TGTGCCTGGACCACCGGGACAGGGAAGCACGAGCAGTACTTC. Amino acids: CAWTTGTGKHEQYF.

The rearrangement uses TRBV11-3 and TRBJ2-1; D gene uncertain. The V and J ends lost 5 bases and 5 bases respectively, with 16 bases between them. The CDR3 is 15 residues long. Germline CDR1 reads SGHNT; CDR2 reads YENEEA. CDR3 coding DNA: TGTGCCAGCAGCCCTCTGTTGGCTCGCCACAATGAGCAGTTCTTC. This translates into CASSPLLARHNEQFF.

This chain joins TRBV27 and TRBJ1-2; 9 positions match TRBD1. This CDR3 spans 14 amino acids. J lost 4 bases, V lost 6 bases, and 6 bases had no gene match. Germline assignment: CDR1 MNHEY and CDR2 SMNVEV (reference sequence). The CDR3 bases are TGTGCCAGCAGGCGACAGGGGGTCCCCTATGGCTACACCTTC. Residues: CASRRQGVPYGYTF.

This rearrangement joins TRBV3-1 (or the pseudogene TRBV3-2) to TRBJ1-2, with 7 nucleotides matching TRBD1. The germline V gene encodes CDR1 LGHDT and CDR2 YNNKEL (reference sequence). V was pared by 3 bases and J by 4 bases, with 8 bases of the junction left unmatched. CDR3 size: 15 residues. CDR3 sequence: CASSHLTGVSYGYTF. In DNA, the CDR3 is TGTGCCAGCAGCCATCTAACAGGGGTTTCCTATGGCTACACCTTC.